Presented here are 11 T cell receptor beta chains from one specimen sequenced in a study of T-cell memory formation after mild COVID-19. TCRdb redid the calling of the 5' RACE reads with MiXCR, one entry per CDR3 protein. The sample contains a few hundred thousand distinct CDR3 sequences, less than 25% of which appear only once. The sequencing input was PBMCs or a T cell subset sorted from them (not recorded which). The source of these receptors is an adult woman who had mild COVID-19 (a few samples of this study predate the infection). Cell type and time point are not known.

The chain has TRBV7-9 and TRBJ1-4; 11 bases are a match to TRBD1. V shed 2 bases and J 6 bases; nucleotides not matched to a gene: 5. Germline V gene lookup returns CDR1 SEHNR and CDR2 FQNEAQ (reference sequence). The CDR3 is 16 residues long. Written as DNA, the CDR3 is TGTGCCAGCAGCTTATCGAGGACAGGGGGCTATGAAAAACTGTTTTTT. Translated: CASSLSRTGGYEKLFF.

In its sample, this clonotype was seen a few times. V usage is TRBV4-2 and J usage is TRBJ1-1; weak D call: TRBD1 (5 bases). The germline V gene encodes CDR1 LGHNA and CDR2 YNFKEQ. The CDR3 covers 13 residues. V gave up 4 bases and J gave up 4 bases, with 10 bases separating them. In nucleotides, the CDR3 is TGTGCCAGCAGCCCCGAGAGGGGCACTGAAGCTTTCTTT. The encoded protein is CASSPERGTEAFF.

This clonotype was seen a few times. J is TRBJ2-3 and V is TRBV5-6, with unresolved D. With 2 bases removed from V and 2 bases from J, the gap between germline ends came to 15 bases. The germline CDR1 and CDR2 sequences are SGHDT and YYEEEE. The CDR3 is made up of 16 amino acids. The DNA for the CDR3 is TGTGCCAGCAGCTTTCTGGGTGTAGAGGACACAGATACGCAGTATTTT. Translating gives CASSFLGVEDTDTQYF.

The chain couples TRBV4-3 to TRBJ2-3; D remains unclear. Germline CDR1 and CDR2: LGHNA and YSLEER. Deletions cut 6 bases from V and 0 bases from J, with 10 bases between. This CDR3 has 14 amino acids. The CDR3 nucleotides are TGCGCCAGCAGTCCGTTCCCGAGCACAGATACGCAGTATTTT. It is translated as CASSPFPSTDTQYF.

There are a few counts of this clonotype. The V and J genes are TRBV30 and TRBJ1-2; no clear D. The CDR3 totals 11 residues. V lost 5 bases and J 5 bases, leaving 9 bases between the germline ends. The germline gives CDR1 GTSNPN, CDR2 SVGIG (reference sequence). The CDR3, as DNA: TGTGCCTGGGGACTTGGGTATGGCTACACCTTC. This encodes CAWGLGYGYTF. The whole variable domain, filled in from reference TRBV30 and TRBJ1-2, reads SQTIHQWPATLVQPVGSPLSLECTVEGTSNPNLYWYRQAAGRGLQLLFYSVGIGQISSEVPQNLSASRPQDRQFILSSKKLLLSDSGFYLCAWGLGYGYTFGSGTRLTVV.

The CDR3, as DNA: TGCGCCAGCAGCTCTGGGGACCCCTGGCAGCCCCAGCATTTT. Translating gives CASSSGDPWQPQHF. The chain links TRBV5-1 to TRBJ1-5; a possible D gene is TRBD1 (5 bases). Germline assignment: CDR1 SGHRS and CDR2 YFSETQ. The CDR3 is made up of 14 amino acids. V lost 3 bases and J lost 7, with 14 bases in between. The complete variable domain, with remaining parts taken from reference TRBV5-1 and TRBJ1-5, reads KAGVTQTPRYLIKTRGQQVTLSCSPISGHRSVSWYQQTPGQGLQFLFEYFSETQRNKGNFPGRFSGRQFSNSRSEMNVSTLELGDSALYLCASSSGDPWQPQHFGDGTRLSIL.

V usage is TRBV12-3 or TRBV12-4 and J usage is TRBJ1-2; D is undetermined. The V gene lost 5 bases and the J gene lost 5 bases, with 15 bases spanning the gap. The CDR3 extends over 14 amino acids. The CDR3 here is CASSPGSFGYGYTF. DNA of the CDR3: TGTGCCAGCAGTCCTGGGTCTTTCGGGTATGGCTACACCTTC.

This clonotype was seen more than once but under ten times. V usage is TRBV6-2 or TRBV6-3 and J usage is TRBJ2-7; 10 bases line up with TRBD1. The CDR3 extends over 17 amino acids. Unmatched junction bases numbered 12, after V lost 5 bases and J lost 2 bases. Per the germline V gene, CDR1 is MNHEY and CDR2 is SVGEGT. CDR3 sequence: CASSPSLGQGPPYEQYF. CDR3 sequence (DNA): TGTGCCAGCAGTCCTTCCTTGGGACAGGGGCCCCCCTACGAGCAGTACTTC.

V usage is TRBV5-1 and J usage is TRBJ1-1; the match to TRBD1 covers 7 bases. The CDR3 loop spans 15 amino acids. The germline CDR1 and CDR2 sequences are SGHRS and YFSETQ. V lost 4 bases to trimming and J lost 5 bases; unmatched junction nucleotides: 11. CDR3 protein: CASSLDRVGVTEAFF. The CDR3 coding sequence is TGCGCCAGCAGCCTCGACAGGGTAGGGGTGACTGAAGCTTTCTTT.

CDR3 in amino acids: CASSVVGTSGNEQFF. The CDR3 DNA reads as TGTGCCAGCAGCGTAGTCGGGACGTCCGGCAATGAGCAGTTCTTC. The rearrangement uses TRBV9 and TRBJ2-1; either TRBD1 or TRBD2 may fit D (5 bases each). This CDR3 is 15 amino acids long. Germline loops: CDR1 SGDLS, CDR2 YYNGEE. V dropped 0 bases and J dropped 6 bases, with 13 bases sitting between them.

CDR3 region: CASSRGTSGKNIQYF. The CDR3 coding sequence is TGTGCCAGCAGTCGAGGGACGAGCGGCAAAAACATTCAGTACTTC. V and J are TRBV6-2 or TRBV6-3 and TRBJ2-4, with D possibly called TRBD1 or TRBD2 (5 bases each). Germline V gene sequence: CDR1 MNHEY, CDR2 SVGEGT. The CDR3 extends over 15 amino acids. The V end lost 5 bases, the J end lost 3 bases, and 14 bases lay between the germline ends.